This TCR beta chain was profiled in a study of T cells in women clearing cervical HPV infection. In regard to this clone: The CDR3 extends 3 residues past the end of the read, so its final part is completed from the germline J gene.

V was pared by 4 bases and J by 1 base, with 14 bases between. The CDR3 is 14 residues long. Germline loops: CDR1 DFQATT, CDR2 SNEGSKA (reference sequence). Only in-frame clones appear in the TCRdb table, and some are missing; sequencing was by immunoSEQ multiplex PCR. Seen in this sample are roughly 35,000 clones; the ten most common clones hold roughly 3.7%. This TCR was recovered from a woman aged 18-69 years with a cervical HPV16 infection that either progressed to CIN3+ or cleared (not recorded which). The sample was blood buffy coat. This chain joins TRBV20-1 and TRBJ2-7, with TRBD2 as a possible D gene (6 bases). The CDR3 loop is CSANLRDSSYEQYF. CDR3 bases read: TGCAGTGCTAATCTCAGGGACTCATCCTACGAG.